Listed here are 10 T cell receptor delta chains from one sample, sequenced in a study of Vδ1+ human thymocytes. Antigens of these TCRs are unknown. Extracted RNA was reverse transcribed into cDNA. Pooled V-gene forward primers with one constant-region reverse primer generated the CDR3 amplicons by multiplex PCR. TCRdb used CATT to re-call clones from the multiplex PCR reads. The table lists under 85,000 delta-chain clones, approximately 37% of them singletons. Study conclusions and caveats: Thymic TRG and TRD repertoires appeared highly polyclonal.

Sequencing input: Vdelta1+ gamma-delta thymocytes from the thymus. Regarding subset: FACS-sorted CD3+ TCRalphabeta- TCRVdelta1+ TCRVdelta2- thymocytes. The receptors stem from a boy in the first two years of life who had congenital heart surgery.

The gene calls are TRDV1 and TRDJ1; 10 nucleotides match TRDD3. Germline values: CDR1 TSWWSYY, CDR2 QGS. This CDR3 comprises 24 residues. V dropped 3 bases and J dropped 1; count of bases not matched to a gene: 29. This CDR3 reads CALGEPPKRGFLRGDTGFTDKLIF. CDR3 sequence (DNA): TGTGCTCTTGGGGAGCCACCTAAGAGGGGATTCCTACGGGGGGATACGGGTTTCACCGATAAACTCATCTTT.

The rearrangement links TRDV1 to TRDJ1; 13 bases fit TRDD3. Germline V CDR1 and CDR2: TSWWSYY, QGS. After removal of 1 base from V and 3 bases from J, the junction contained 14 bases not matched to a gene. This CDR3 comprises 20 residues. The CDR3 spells CALGEQRGYWGIRPADKLIF. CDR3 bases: TGTGCTCTTGGGGAACAGCGTGGGTACTGGGGGATACGGCCGGCCGATAAACTCATCTTT.

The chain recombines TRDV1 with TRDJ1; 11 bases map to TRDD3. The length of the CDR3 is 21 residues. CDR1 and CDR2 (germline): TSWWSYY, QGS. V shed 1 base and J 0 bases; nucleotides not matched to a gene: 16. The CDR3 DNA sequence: TGTGCTCTTGGGGAACGGTGGTCCTTACTGGGGGATAGGCCGTACACCGATAAACTCATCTTT. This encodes CALGERWSLLGDRPYTDKLIF.

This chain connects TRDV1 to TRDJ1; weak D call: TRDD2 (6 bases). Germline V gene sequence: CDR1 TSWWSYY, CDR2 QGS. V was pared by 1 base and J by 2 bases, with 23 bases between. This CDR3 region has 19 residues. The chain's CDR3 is CALGERDGSFRGWTDKLIF. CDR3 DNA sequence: TGTGCTCTTGGGGAACGCGATGGCTCCTTCCGAGGCTGGACCGATAAACTCATCTTT.

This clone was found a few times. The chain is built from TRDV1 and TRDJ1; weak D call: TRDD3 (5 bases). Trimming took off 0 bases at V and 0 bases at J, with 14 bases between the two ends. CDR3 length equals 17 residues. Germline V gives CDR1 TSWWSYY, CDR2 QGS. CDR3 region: CALGELSPGTHTDKLIF. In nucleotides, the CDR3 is TGTGCTCTTGGGGAACTATCACCGGGGACCCACACCGATAAACTCATCTTT.

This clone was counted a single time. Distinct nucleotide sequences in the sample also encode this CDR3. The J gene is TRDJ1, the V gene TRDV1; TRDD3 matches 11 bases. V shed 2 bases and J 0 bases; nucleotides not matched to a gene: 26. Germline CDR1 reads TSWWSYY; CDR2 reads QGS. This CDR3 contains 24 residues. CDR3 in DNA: TGTGCTCTTGGGGAAGGTCCTAGGGCCTTTGGCGGTGGGGGATACGCTGGGTACACCGATAAACTCATCTTT. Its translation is CALGEGPRAFGGGGYAGYTDKLIF.

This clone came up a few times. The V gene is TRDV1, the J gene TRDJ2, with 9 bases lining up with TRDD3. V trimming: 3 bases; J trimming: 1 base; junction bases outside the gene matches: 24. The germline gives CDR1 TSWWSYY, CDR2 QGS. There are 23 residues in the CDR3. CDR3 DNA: TGTGCTCTTGGGGATGTAAACGGAGGGGATACGCGACGCTTATCCCTTTTGACAGCACAACTCTTCTTT. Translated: CALGDVNGGDTRRLSLLTAQLFF.

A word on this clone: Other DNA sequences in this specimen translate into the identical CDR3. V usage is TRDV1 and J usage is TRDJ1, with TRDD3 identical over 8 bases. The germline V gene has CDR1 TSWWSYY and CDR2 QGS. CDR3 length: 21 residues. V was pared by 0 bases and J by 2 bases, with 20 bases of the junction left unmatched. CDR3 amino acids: CALGELKRISGGPPETDKLIF. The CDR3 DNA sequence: TGTGCTCTTGGGGAACTCAAAAGAATCTCTGGGGGACCTCCTGAGACCGATAAACTCATCTTT.

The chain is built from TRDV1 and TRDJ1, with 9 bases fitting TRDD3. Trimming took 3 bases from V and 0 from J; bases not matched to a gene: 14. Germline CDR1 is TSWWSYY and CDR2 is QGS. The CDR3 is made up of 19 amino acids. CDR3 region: CALGEPPLGDGGYTDKLIF. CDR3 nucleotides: TGTGCTCTTGGGGAGCCGCCCCTGGGGGATGGGGGGTACACCGATAAACTCATCTTT.

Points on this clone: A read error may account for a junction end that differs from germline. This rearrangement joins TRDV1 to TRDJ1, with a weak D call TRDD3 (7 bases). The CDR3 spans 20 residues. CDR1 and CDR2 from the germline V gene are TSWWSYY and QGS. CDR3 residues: CALGESLPLGVTRYTDKLIF. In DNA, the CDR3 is TGTGCTCTTGGGGAGTCTCTTCCTCTGGGGGTTACGCGGTACACCGACAAACTCATCTTT.